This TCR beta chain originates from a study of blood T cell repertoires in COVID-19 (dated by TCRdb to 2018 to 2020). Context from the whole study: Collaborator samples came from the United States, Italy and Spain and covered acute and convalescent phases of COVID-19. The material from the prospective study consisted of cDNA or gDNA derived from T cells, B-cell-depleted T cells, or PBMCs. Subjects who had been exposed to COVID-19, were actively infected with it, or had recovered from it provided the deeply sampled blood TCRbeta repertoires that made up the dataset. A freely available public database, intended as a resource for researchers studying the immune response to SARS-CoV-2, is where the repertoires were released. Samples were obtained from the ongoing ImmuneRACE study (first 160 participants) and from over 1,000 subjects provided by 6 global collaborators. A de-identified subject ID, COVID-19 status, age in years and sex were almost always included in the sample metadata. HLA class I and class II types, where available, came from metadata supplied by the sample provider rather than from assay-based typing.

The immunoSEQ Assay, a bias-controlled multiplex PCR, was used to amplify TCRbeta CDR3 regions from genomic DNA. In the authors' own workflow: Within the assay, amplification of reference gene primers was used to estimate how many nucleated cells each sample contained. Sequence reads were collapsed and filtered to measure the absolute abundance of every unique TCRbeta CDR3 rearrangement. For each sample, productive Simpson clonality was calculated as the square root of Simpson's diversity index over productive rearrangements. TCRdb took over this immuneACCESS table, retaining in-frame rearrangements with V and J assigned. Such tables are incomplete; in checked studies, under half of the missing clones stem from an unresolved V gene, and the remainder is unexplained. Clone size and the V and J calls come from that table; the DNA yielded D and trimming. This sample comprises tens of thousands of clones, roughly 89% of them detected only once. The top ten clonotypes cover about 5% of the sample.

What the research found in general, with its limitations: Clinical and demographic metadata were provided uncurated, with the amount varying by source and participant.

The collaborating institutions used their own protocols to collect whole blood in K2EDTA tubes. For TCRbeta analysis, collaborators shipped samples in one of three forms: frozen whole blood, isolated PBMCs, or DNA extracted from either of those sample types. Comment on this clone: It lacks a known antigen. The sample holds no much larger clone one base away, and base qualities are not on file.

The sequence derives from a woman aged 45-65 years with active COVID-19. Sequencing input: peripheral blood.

CDR3 protein: CASSLVQSSYNEQFF. The DNA sequence is given as TGTGCCAGCAGCTTGGTACAGAGCTCCTACAATGAGCAGTTCTTC. This chain is built from TRBV5-5 and TRBJ2-1; no D gene can be assigned with confidence. V and J lose 0 bases and 0 bases, and a span of 7 bases separates them. Spanning cysteine to phenylalanine, the CDR3 consists of 15 amino acids. The sequence is cut down to CDR3 DNA, 45 bases in frame from base 1. Looking up the germline V gene (reference sequence) yields CDR1 SGHKS and CDR2 YYEKEE.